This T cell receptor beta chain derives from a study of T cell changes during pregnancy in multiple sclerosis. Germline V gene lookup returns CDR1 GTSNPN and CDR2 SVGIG (reference sequence). The CDR3 is made up of 16 amino acids. Unmatched junction bases numbered 8, after V lost 2 bases and J lost 6 bases. By share of the sample, this clone is medium-sized. TCRdb keeps only in-frame clones here, not all; method: immunoSEQ multiplex PCR. This sample has roughly 31,000 clones, with about 88% found just once. The chain has TRBV30 and TRBJ1-6; TRBD1 matches at 9 bases. Sequencing was performed on CD8+ T cells from peripheral blood mononuclear cells, taken before pregnancy. The source is a female donor with multiple sclerosis, enrolled in a pregnancy study. The CDR3 sequence is CAWSTTPGQGNSPLHF. The CDR3 DNA reads TGTGCCTGGAGTACGACACCGGGACAGGGTAATTCACCCCTCCACTTT.